This T cell receptor (beta chain) emerged from a study of shared clonotypes between healthy human individuals. Study results and caveats: Only blood was sampled, and tissue TCR repertoires likely differ from blood ones.

The CDR3 length is 16 residues. The germline CDR1 and CDR2 sequences are SGHRS and YFSETQ. Trimming cost V 6 bases and J 2 bases; bases outside gene matches: 10. Details on this clone: Its antigen remains unidentified.

In the source study's methods: For the immunoSEQ data, sequences were junction-only without quality scores, so filtering differed. TCRdb's table, derived via immunoSEQ multiplex PCR, lists solely in-frame clones and lacks some. Clonal size and the V and J genes are those of that table, whereas D and trimming came from the DNA. Of around 750,000 clones in the sample, around 72% were seen once. This TCR derives from a woman in her 30s in good health. The V call is TRBV5-1, the J call TRBJ1-2, with TRBD1 matching 10 bases. Source material: memory CD4+ T cells sorted from blood. Subset here: CD45RA-negative fraction. This CDR3 is CASKGQGVRRNYGYTF. The CDR3 DNA reads as TGCGCCAGCAAAGGACAGGGGGTGCGCCGAAACTATGGCTACACCTTC.